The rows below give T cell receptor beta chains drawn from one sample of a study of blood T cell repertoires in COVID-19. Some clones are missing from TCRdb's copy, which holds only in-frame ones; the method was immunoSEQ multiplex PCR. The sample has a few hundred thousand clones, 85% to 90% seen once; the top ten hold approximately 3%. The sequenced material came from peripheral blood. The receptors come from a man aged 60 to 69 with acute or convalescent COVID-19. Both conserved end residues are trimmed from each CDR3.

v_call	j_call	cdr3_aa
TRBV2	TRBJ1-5	ASRRDKISNQPQH
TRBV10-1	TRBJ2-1	ASNISGASYNEQF
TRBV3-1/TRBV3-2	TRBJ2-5	ASSPYGERGQETQY
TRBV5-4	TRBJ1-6	ASSLFGGSTSPLH
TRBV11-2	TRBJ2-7	ASSWGTSGGISSYEQY
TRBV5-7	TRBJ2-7	ASSLVLSSYEQY
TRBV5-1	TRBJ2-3	ASSLRTGSTDTQY
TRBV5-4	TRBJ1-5	ASSARGGNQPQH
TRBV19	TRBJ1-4	ASTRTGRNEKLF
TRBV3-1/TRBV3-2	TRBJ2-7	ASSQDIGGGYSYEQY
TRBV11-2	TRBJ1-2	ASSFRGGYT
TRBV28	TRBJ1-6	ASSLGQGGPIPLH
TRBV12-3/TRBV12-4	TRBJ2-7	ASKPGGPYEQY
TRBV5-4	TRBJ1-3	ASSLAGTFSGNTIY
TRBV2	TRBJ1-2	ASTNRDRGRRDYGYT
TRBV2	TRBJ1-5	ASSQGSGNQPQH
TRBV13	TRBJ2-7	ASSSRTGHYEQY
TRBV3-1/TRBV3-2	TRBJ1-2	ASSQRSRTGGGYT
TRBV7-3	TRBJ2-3	ASTPNAGTSTDTQY
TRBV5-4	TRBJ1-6	ASSREPQGDSPLH
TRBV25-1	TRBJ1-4	ASSFRGSGEKLF
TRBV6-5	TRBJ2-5	ASSYPGETQY
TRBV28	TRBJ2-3	ASSPPGDTQY
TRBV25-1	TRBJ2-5	ASSERWIQGDETQY
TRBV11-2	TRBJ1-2	ASRLPGQANYGYT